This entry features one TCR beta chain sequence. The assay was immunoSEQ multiplex PCR, and TCRdb's table has in-frame clones only and misses some. The sample holds around 64,000 clones, less than 90% seen once. After removal of 4 bases from V and 3 bases from J, the junction contained 3 bases not matched to a gene. The CDR3 sequence is 14 residues long. Germline values: CDR1 MNHEY, CDR2 SVGAGI. The data stem from a study of blood T cell repertoires in COVID-19. This sequence joins TRBV6-5 and TRBJ2-7; 10 bases are a match to TRBD1. Source material: peripheral blood. This receptor was identified in a man older than 75 in a cohort sampled during active COVID-19. CDR3 region: CASSWGQGNYEQYF. The CDR3 DNA is TGTGCCAGCAGTTGGGGACAGGGGAACTACGAGCAGTACTTC.